A single sample gave rise to the 20 T cell receptor beta chains below, sequenced in a study of Tregs in tolerant kidney transplant recipients. Libraries were prepared by immunoSEQ multiplex PCR; TCRdb keeps only in-frame clonotypes and omits some of them. Of roughly 80,000 clones listed, roughly 98% are singletons. The sequencing used CD4+ T cells from blood, collected before the transplant. All receptors derive from a human donor who received a combined kidney and bone marrow transplant.

V is TRBV18 and J is TRBJ1-1; D is ambiguous. Germline V lookup: CDR1 KGHSH, CDR2 LQKENI. V was cut by 3 bases and J by 8 bases, with 10 bases left in between. The CDR3 consists of 12 residues. The DNA of the CDR3 is TGTGCCAGCTCACCCTCGAGGGAAGAAGCTTTCTTT. Translated, it gives CASSPSREEAFF.

The chain has TRBV7-2 and TRBJ1-1, with 8 positions matching TRBD1. The V and J ends lost 1 base and 5 bases, in that order; junction bases with no gene match: 6. The germline V gene has CDR1 SGHTA and CDR2 FQGNSA. The length of the CDR3 is 15 residues. CDR3 in DNA: TGTGCCAGCAGCTTAGTCTGGACAGGGTATACTGAAGCTTTCTTT. Translating it yields CASSLVWTGYTEAFF.

The CDR3 DNA sequence: TGTGCCTGGAGCAGGTCCCGGGACAGGGGGTTCCAAACATACACCGGGGAGCTGTTTTTT. This codes for CAWSRSRDRGFQTYTGELFF. The V call is TRBV30, the J call TRBJ2-2, with 11 bases fitting TRBD1. Germline V CDR1 and CDR2: GTSNPN, SVGIG (reference sequence). This CDR3 is 20 amino acids long. The ends lost 3 bases at V and 3 bases at J; junction bases unmatched: 18.

This clone was recorded only once. The chain couples TRBV19 to TRBJ2-5; D possibly corresponds to TRBD1 (5 bases). This CDR3 spans 13 amino acids. Germline CDR1 is LNHDA and CDR2 is SQIVND (reference sequence). The ends were cut back, 3 bases at V and 5 bases at J, with 10 bases in the middle. The CDR3 region is CASSINKGETQYF. The CDR3 coding sequence is TGTGCCAGTAGTATCAACAAGGGGGAGACCCAGTACTTC.

The V call is TRBV18, the J call TRBJ1-2; TRBD1 might be the D (6 bases). V was pared by 7 bases and J by 7 bases, with 13 bases between. This CDR3 comprises 12 residues. Per the germline V gene, CDR1 is KGHSH and CDR2 is LQKENI. CDR3 coding DNA: TGTGCCAGCTTCCCGGAAGGGGGTGGCTACACCTTC. Translated: CASFPEGGGYTF.

In its sample, this clone was seen once. V gene TRBV7-2 combines with J gene TRBJ1-2; TRBD1 is a possible D gene (6 bases). Trimming took 1 base from V and 4 from J, leaving 7 bases between them. Germline CDR1 reads SGHTA; CDR2 reads FQGNSA. The CDR3 spans 13 residues. CDR3 residues: CASSLGTAYGYTF. The CDR3, as DNA: TGTGCCAGCAGCTTAGGGACAGCCTATGGCTACACCTTC.

The table lists this clone with a count of one. The chain uses TRBV28 and TRBJ1-5; 7 nucleotides agree with TRBD1. V was pared by 2 bases and J by 0 bases, with 1 base of the junction left unmatched. Germline CDR1 is MDHEN and CDR2 is SYDVKM. This CDR3 comprises 15 residues. This CDR3 is CASSLGQDSNQPQHF. In DNA form, the CDR3 reads TGTGCCAGCAGTTTAGGACAGGATAGCAATCAGCCCCAGCATTTT.

Only one count was recorded for this clone. The chain uses TRBV4-2 and TRBJ2-6; 7 nucleotides agree with TRBD1. CDR3 length: 18 amino acids. J gave up 4 bases and V 3 bases, and 12 bases lay outside the gene matches. Germline values: CDR1 LGHNA, CDR2 YNFKEQ. The CDR3 DNA reads as TGTGCCAGCAGCCATAGACAGGGACAAGGAACCGGGGCCAACGTCCTGACTTTC. The encoded protein is CASSHRQGQGTGANVLTF.

This clone was detected once. This chain links TRBV7-9 with TRBJ1-5; D might be TRBD1 (5 bases). Trimming took 5 bases from V and 5 from J, leaving 13 bases between them. CDR1 is SEHNR, CDR2 FQNEAQ, per germline (reference sequence). This CDR3 spans 14 amino acids. CDR3 bases: TGTGCCAGCAGCCACAAAGGGGTGGATCAGCCCCAGCATTTT. Amino acid sequence: CASSHKGVDQPQHF.

The chain combines TRBV18 with TRBJ1-1; 8 nucleotides line up with TRBD1. Trimming cost V 6 bases and J 0 bases; bases outside gene matches: 18. CDR3 length: 19 amino acids. Germline loops: CDR1 KGHSH, CDR2 LQKENI. The chain's CDR3 is CASSQKSVQGAPLNTEAFF. DNA for the CDR3: TGTGCCAGCTCGCAAAAATCGGTGCAGGGGGCTCCCCTGAACACTGAAGCTTTCTTT.

The V and J genes are TRBV10-3 and TRBJ1-1; 8 positions agree with TRBD1. Trimming at V came to 5 bases and at J to 3 bases, leaving 5 bases not matched to a gene. Germline CDR1 and CDR2: ENHRY and SYGVKD. This CDR3 is built from 14 residues. CDR3 DNA sequence: TGTGCCATCAGTATGACAGGGGCGGACACTGAAGCTTTCTTT. Protein sequence: CAISMTGADTEAFF.

This chain connects TRBV5-1 to TRBJ1-2; maybe TRBD1 (5 bases). The ends were cut back, 4 bases at V and 2 bases at J, with 15 bases in the middle. The CDR3 is made up of 15 amino acids. Germline assignment: CDR1 SGHRS and CDR2 YFSETQ. CDR3 sequence (DNA): TGCGCCAGCAGCAGTGGGACTAGCGGAAACTATGGCTACACCTTC. It is translated as CASSSGTSGNYGYTF.

This clone was counted once. The genes are TRBV11-1 and TRBJ2-2; D unclear. CDR3 length: 12 residues. The V end lost 4 bases, the J end lost 3 bases, and 3 bases lay between the germline ends. Germline CDR1 and CDR2: SGHAT and FQDESV (reference sequence). Written as DNA, the CDR3 is TGTGCCAGCAGCTCGTACACCGGGGAGCTGTTTTTT. It specifies CASSSYTGELFF. Filled out from reference TRBV11-1 and TRBJ2-2, the complete variable domain reads EAEVAQSPRYKITEKSQAVAFWCDPISGHATLYWYRQILGQGPELLVQFQDESVVDDSQLPKDRFSAERLKGVDSTLKIQPAELGDSAMYLCASSSYTGELFFGEGSRLTVL.

This chain uses TRBV25-1 with TRBJ1-2, with D tentatively TRBD1 (6 bases). The CDR3 consists of 13 residues. V was shortened by 2 bases and J by 7 bases, with 11 bases between the two germline ends. CDR1 is MGHDK, CDR2 SYGVNS, per germline. CDR3 in amino acids: CASSEGGAPGYTF. As DNA, the CDR3 is TGTGCCAGCAGTGAAGGGGGGGCGCCTGGCTACACCTTC.

This chain links TRBV4-3 with TRBJ2-5; 13 positions match TRBD2. The CDR3 is made up of 14 amino acids. With 3 bases clipped from V and 6 bases from J, the junction kept 1 base outside the gene matches. Germline loops: CDR1 LGHNA, CDR2 YSLEER. CDR3 region: CASSQGLAGKTQYF. The CDR3 region has the DNA TGCGCCAGCAGCCAGGGACTAGCGGGGAAGACCCAGTACTTC.

This chain joins TRBV15 and TRBJ2-7; 10 nucleotides align to TRBD2. The CDR3 contains 17 residues. J was trimmed by 2 bases and V by 0 bases; bases with no gene match: 7. CDR1 and CDR2 from the germline V gene are LNHNV and YYDKDF (reference sequence). The chain's CDR3 is CATSRERGLATPYEQYF. The CDR3 nucleotides read TGTGCCACCAGCAGAGAGCGGGGACTAGCGACCCCCTACGAGCAGTACTTC.

The gene calls are TRBV18 and TRBJ2-2, with D possibly being TRBD1 (5 bases). The V and J ends lost 2 bases and 4 bases respectively, with 11 bases between them. Looked up from germline, CDR1 is KGHSH and CDR2 is LQKENI. This CDR3 is built from 15 residues. CDR3 sequence (DNA): TGTGCCAGCTCACCAATACAGGCCGCCACCGGGGAGCTGTTTTTT. This encodes CASSPIQAATGELFF.

This chain connects TRBV19 to TRBJ1-3; 10 positions match TRBD1. CDR1 LNHDA and CDR2 SQIVND come from the germline V gene (reference sequence). CDR3 length equals 17 residues. Germline trimming cut 5 bases from V and 1 base from J; bases unmatched to any gene: 8. CDR3 bases: TGTGCCAGTAGTGTCGGGACAGGGGTTATGTCTGGAAACACCATATATTTT. Translation gives CASSVGTGVMSGNTIYF.

V usage is TRBV6-4 and J usage is TRBJ1-1; D unclear. The ends were cut back, 3 bases at V and 1 base at J, with 6 bases in the middle. The CDR3 consists of 13 residues. The germline V gene encodes CDR1 MRHNA and CDR2 SNTAGT. CDR3 in DNA: TGTGCCAGCAGTGAGGCAGAGAACACTGAAGCTTTCTTT. It encodes CASSEAENTEAFF.

This rearrangement joins TRBV28 to TRBJ2-7; 10 nucleotides match TRBD2. V dropped 7 bases and J dropped 3; count of bases not matched to a gene: 0. The germline V gene has CDR1 MDHEN and CDR2 SYDVKM. This CDR3 contains 12 residues. The CDR3 sequence: CASTSGGYEQYF. The CDR3 DNA sequence: TGTGCCAGCACTAGCGGGGGCTACGAGCAGTACTTC.